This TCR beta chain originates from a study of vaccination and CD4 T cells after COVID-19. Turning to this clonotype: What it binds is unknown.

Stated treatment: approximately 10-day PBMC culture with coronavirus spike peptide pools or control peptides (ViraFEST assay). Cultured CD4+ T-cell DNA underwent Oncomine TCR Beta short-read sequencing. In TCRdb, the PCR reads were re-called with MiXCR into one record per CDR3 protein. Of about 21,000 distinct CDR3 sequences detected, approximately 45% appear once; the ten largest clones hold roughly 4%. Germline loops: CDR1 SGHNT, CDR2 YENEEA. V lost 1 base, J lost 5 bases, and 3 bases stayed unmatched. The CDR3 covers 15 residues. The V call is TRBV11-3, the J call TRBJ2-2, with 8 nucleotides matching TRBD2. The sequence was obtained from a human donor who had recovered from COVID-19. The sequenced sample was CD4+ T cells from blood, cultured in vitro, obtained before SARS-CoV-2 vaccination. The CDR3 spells CASSLARGGTGELFF. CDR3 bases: TGTGCCAGCAGCTTAGCACGGGGGGGGACCGGGGAGCTGTTTTTT. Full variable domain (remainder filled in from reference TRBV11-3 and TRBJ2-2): EAGVVQSPRYKIIEKKQPVAFWCNPISGHNTLYWYLQNLGQGPELLIRYENEEAVDDSQLPKDRFSAERLKGVDSTLKIQPAELGDSAVYLCASSLARGGTGELFFGEGSRLTVL.